Each of the 19 T cell receptor beta chains below was sequenced from the same sample in a study of blood T cell repertoires in COVID-19. Sequencing used immunoSEQ multiplex PCR; TCRdb keeps in-frame clones, though not all of them. The sample holds tens of thousands of clones, around 87% seen once. The sequenced sample was peripheral blood. Receptor source: a man older than 75 with active or convalescent COVID-19.

This clone was seen just once. The V gene is TRBV5-5, the J gene TRBJ1-1; D uncertain. V lost 2 bases to trimming and J lost 5 bases, with 10 bases between them. The germline CDR1 and CDR2 sequences are SGHKS and YYEKEE (reference sequence). This CDR3 contains 13 residues. CDR3 loop: CASSFSTPTEAFF. The CDR3 nucleotides are TGTGCCAGCAGCTTTAGCACACCGACTGAAGCTTTCTTT. Drawing the rest from reference TRBV5-5 and TRBJ1-1, the complete variable domain is DAGVTQSPTHLIKTRGQQVTLRCSPISGHKSVSWYQQVLGQGPQFIFQYYEKEERGRGNFPDRFSARQFPNYSSELNVNALLLGDSALYLCASSFSTPTEAFFGQGTRLTVV.

This chain joins TRBV7-2 and TRBJ1-5; 9 bases map to TRBD1. Germline V lookup: CDR1 SGHTA, CDR2 FQGNSA. J gave up 7 bases and V 4 bases, and 17 bases lay outside the gene matches. The CDR3 extends over 18 amino acids. In nucleotides, the CDR3 is TGTGCCAGCAGCTCAACCCAGGGACAGGGACCCTTTCGGCAGCCCCAGCATTTT. Translated, it gives CASSSTQGQGPFRQPQHF.

The chain uses TRBV6-4 and TRBJ1-1, with TRBD1 matching over 7 bases. Trimming cost V 3 bases and J 3 bases; bases outside gene matches: 7. The germline gives CDR1 MRHNA, CDR2 SNTAGT. The CDR3 runs 15 residues. CDR3 sequence: CASSETGFIDTEAFF. The CDR3 DNA is TGTGCCAGCAGTGAGACAGGGTTTATAGACACTGAAGCTTTCTTT.

The rearrangement links TRBV7-8 to TRBJ2-3; 8 positions match TRBD2. Germline V CDR1 and CDR2: SGHVS, FQNEAQ. The CDR3 length is 15 residues. The trim removed 2 bases at V and 7 bases at J, leaving 8 bases unmatched. DNA of the CDR3: TGTGCCAGCAGCTTAAATTCGGGGGGGCCTCATACGCAGTATTTT. Translating it yields CASSLNSGGPHTQYF.

There are a few counts of this clone. V gene TRBV2 combines with J gene TRBJ2-7; D is unclear. Germline CDR1 reads SNHLY; CDR2 reads FYNNEI. Deletions cut 9 bases from V and 4 bases from J, with 4 bases between. The CDR3 loop spans 9 amino acids. CDR3 DNA sequence: TGTGCCAGGTTATACGAGCAGTACGTC. Encoded protein: CARLYEQYV.

This rearrangement joins TRBV7-9 to TRBJ1-2; the D gene is possibly TRBD1 (6 bases). Germline V gene lookup returns CDR1 SEHNR and CDR2 FQNEAQ (reference sequence). Trimming took off 5 bases at V and 8 bases at J, with 21 bases between the two ends. The CDR3 loop spans 15 amino acids. Written as DNA, the CDR3 is TGTGCCAGCAGCAACAGCGGGGGCGGGGAGAGGGGCTACACCTTC. Translated, it gives CASSNSGGGERGYTF.

This sequence joins TRBV6-1 and TRBJ1-2; possibly TRBD1 for D (5 bases). Trimming took off 0 bases at V and 3 bases at J, with 5 bases between the two ends. CDR1 is MNHNS, CDR2 SASEGT, per germline. The CDR3 is 13 residues long. The CDR3 nucleotides read TGTGCCAGCAGTGAAGCCAGGGACTATGGCTACACCTTC. Translating gives CASSEARDYGYTF.

The rearrangement uses TRBV9 and TRBJ2-1; possibly TRBD2 for D (5 bases). The CDR3 totals 15 residues. Trimming removed 3 bases from V and 9 bases from J, with 19 bases in between. The V gene's germline CDR1 is SGDLS and CDR2 YYNGEE. The CDR3, as DNA: TGTGCCAGCAGCGAAGGCCCCGCGGGTCTGGGTGAGCAGTTCTTC. It yields the protein CASSEGPAGLGEQFF.

This chain links TRBV19 with TRBJ1-1; 7 nucleotides agree with TRBD1. Germline V gives CDR1 LNHDA, CDR2 SQIVND (reference sequence). The CDR3 runs 12 residues. After removal of 4 bases from V and 9 bases from J, the junction contained 5 bases not matched to a gene. In nucleotides, the CDR3 is TGTGCCAGTAGTAGGCAGGGGGTTAAAGCTTTCTTT. This gives the protein CASSRQGVKAFF.

This chain joins TRBV6-5 and TRBJ1-1; D is possibly TRBD1 (6 bases). The CDR3 runs to 11 residues. Germline V gene lookup returns CDR1 MNHEY and CDR2 SVGAGI. Trimming pared 8 bases from V and 11 bases from J, leaving 15 bases between. For the CDR3, the DNA is TGTGCCAGCGGAAGGCGGGGGGCGGCTTTCTTT. The encoded protein is CASGRRGAAFF.

This sequence joins TRBV28 and TRBJ1-5; 9 bases map to TRBD1. The CDR3 is 16 amino acids. V shed 3 bases and J 5 bases; nucleotides not matched to a gene: 8. The germline V gene encodes CDR1 MDHEN and CDR2 SYDVKM. CDR3 loop: CASSFSGTGIDQPQHF. Written as DNA, the CDR3 is TGTGCCAGCAGTTTTTCCGGGACAGGGATCGATCAGCCCCAGCATTTT.

The rearrangement links TRBV7-9 to TRBJ2-7; D uncertain. The length of the CDR3 is 13 residues. Germline CDR1 reads SEHNR; CDR2 reads FQNEAQ (reference sequence). Trimming took off 1 base at V and 6 bases at J, with 10 bases between the two ends. The CDR3 DNA reads TGTGCCAGCAGCTTAGGACTTGGTGGCGAGCAGTACGTC. Translating it yields CASSLGLGGEQYV.

The V and J genes are TRBV20-1 and TRBJ1-2; D unresolved. The V end was cut by 7 bases, the J end by 4 bases, with 10 bases between. The CDR3 length is 11 residues. Germline V gives CDR1 DFQATT, CDR2 SNEGSKA (reference sequence). The CDR3 loop reads CSVGTGYGYTF. CDR3 DNA: TGCAGTGTTGGTACGGGCTATGGCTACACCTTC.

The chain has TRBV4-2 and TRBJ2-3, with TRBD2 matching over 14 bases. The germline gives CDR1 LGHNA, CDR2 YNFKEQ. CDR3 length: 17 amino acids. V trimming: 5 bases; J trimming: 2 bases; junction bases outside the gene matches: 6. CDR3 coding DNA: TGTGCCAGCAGCACCCGGACTAGCGGGGGGAACACAGATACGCAGTATTTT. This gives the protein CASSTRTSGGNTDTQYF.

V and J are TRBV6-5 and TRBJ2-3, with D hard to call. The germline V gene encodes CDR1 MNHEY and CDR2 SVGAGI. The CDR3 has 13 residues. Trimming removed 1 base from V and 4 bases from J, with 6 bases in between. CDR3 bases: TGTGCCAGCAGTTACTTCGGGTCAGATACGCAGTATTTT. Residues: CASSYFGSDTQYF.

The V and J genes are TRBV30 and TRBJ2-1, with 9 bases that match TRBD1. V shed 2 bases and J 8 bases; nucleotides not matched to a gene: 10. Per the germline V gene, CDR1 is GTSNPN and CDR2 is SVGIG (reference sequence). This CDR3 has 15 residues. The CDR3 protein is CAWSPQDRGIHEQFF. The CDR3 nucleotides read TGTGCCTGGAGTCCTCAGGACAGGGGAATACATGAGCAGTTCTTC.

This clone has a handful of counts. The V gene is TRBV27, the J gene TRBJ1-6; D uncertain. Germline CDR1 reads MNHEY; CDR2 reads SMNVEV (reference sequence). V lost 2 bases and J 7 bases, leaving 12 bases between the germline ends. The CDR3 has 15 amino acids. The DNA for the CDR3 is TGTGCCAGCAGTTTACCCGCGGGTTTCAATTCACCCCTCCACTTT. It is translated as CASSLPAGFNSPLHF.

This chain connects TRBV5-1 to TRBJ2-1; D not certain. Looked up from germline, CDR1 is SGHRS and CDR2 is YFSETQ. This CDR3 has 18 residues. V shed 3 bases and J shed 4 bases, with 23 bases lying between them. The CDR3 nucleotides are TGCGCCAGCAGCTCCCGTCAAGGAGACTTGGTAAGATACAATGAGCAGTTCTTC. It specifies CASSSRQGDLVRYNEQFF.

This clone was seen just once. The V call is TRBV24-1, the J call TRBJ1-5; 7 bases align to TRBD1. The germline CDR1 and CDR2 sequences are KGHDR and SFDVKD. This CDR3 contains 16 residues. J was trimmed by 2 bases and V by 2 bases; bases with no gene match: 5. As DNA, the CDR3 is TGTGCCACCAGTGATTCCACCACAGGGGGCAATCAGCCCCAGCATTTT. Protein: CATSDSTTGGNQPQHF.